These 23 T cell receptor beta chains originate from one sample sequenced in a study of cytomegalovirus exposure and HLA in healthy donors. The primer mix had 60 Vbeta and 13 Jbeta primers. Libraries were prepared by immunoSEQ multiplex PCR; TCRdb keeps only in-frame clonotypes and omits some of them. The table has over 150,000 clones, roughly three quarters seen once. Source material: PBMCs. The receptors were gathered from a man in his sixties in good health and CMV-seronegative.

For the CDR3, the DNA is TGTGCCAGCATGACTAGCGGGAAGGATGAGCAGTTCTTC. It translates to CASMTSGKDEQFF. The gene calls are TRBV28 and TRBJ2-1, with 11 bases identical to TRBD2. This CDR3 has 13 amino acids. CDR1 and CDR2 from the germline V gene are MDHEN and SYDVKM. J lost 8 bases, V lost 7 bases, and 4 bases had no gene match.

This clone was picked up a small number of times. The chain employs TRBV5-3 and TRBJ1-4; tentatively, D is TRBD1 (5 bases). TRBV5-3 is annotated as an ORF whose role is uncertain. The CDR3 consists of 14 residues. V dropped 4 bases and J dropped 4 bases, with 11 bases sitting between them. Here the CDR3 reads CARSHRSCNEKLFF. As DNA, the CDR3 is TGTGCCAGAAGCCACAGGAGCTGTAATGAAAAACTGTTTTTT.

The rearrangement uses TRBV30 and TRBJ1-5; D is unclear. The CDR3 totals 13 residues. CDR1 is GTSNPN and CDR2 is SVGIG in the germline V gene (reference sequence). The V end was cut by 0 bases, the J end by 4 bases, with 7 bases between. The CDR3 DNA is TGTGCCTGGAGTGTAAGGGAGAATCAGCCCCAGCATTTT. It translates to CAWSVRENQPQHF.

This sequence joins TRBV7-3 and TRBJ1-2, with 10 bases matching TRBD1. The CDR3 is 13 residues long. CDR1 is SGHTA, CDR2 FQGTGA, per germline. J was trimmed by 12 bases and V by 2 bases; bases with no gene match: 6. The CDR3 coding sequence is TGTGCCAGCAGCTTAGGCGCGGGACAGGGGAACACCTTC. This sequence encodes CASSLGAGQGNTF.

The V call is TRBV30, the J call TRBJ2-2; D ambiguous. Germline values: CDR1 GTSNPN, CDR2 SVGIG (reference sequence). There are 13 residues in the CDR3. Trimming cost V 2 bases and J 6 bases, with 10 bases left between them. The CDR3 sequence: CAWSSRVAGELFF. The CDR3 DNA sequence: TGTGCCTGGAGTAGCCGGGTAGCCGGGGAGCTGTTTTTT. The variable domain in full, completed from reference TRBV30 and TRBJ2-2, reads SQTIHQWPATLVQPVGSPLSLECTVEGTSNPNLYWYRQAAGRGLQLLFYSVGIGQISSEVPQNLSASRPQDRQFILSSKKLLLSDSGFYLCAWSSRVAGELFFGEGSRLTVL.

The rearrangement uses TRBV19 and TRBJ2-7, with TRBD2 as a possible D gene (6 bases). V shed 3 bases and J shed 3 bases, with 12 bases lying between them. This CDR3 spans 14 amino acids. Looked up from germline, CDR1 is LNHDA and CDR2 is SQIVND (reference sequence). CDR3: CASSIFRRGYEQYF. CDR3 nucleotide sequence: TGTGCCAGTAGTATCTTCAGGCGGGGCTACGAGCAGTACTTC.

Here the CDR3 reads CATSGGLAPYNEQFF. DNA of the CDR3: TGTGCCACCAGCGGGGGACTAGCGCCTTACAATGAGCAGTTCTTC. The chain uses TRBV15 and TRBJ2-1; the match to TRBD2 covers 10 bases. After removal of 5 bases from V and 4 bases from J, the junction contained 5 bases not matched to a gene. The germline V gene encodes CDR1 LNHNV and CDR2 YYDKDF (reference sequence). The CDR3 totals 15 residues.

The table lists this clone with a count of one. The J gene is TRBJ1-2, the V gene TRBV12-5; D is perhaps TRBD1 (6 bases). Deletions cut 0 bases from V and 7 bases from J, with 9 bases between. Germline V gives CDR1 LGHNT, CDR2 FRNRAP. The CDR3 totals 13 residues. The CDR3 sequence is CASGLVNRVGYTF. CDR3 nucleotides: TGTGCTAGTGGTTTGGTCAACAGGGTTGGCTACACCTTC.

J is TRBJ2-6 and V is TRBV7-2, with 7 positions matching TRBD1. Losses at the gene ends were 6 bases for V and 2 bases for J; bases not matched to a gene: 7. The CDR3 runs to 16 residues. CDR1 is SGHTA and CDR2 is FQGNSA in the germline V gene. This chain's CDR3 is CASRLTTGAGANVLTF. CDR3 nucleotide sequence: TGTGCCAGCAGGTTGACTACAGGGGCTGGGGCCAACGTCCTGACTTTC. Full variable domain (missing parts from reference TRBV7-2 and TRBJ2-6): GAGVSQSPSNKVTEKGKDVELRCDPISGHTALYWYRQSLGQGLEFLIYFQGNSAPDKSGLPSDRFSAERTGGSVSTLTIQRTQQEDSAVYLCASRLTTGAGANVLTFGAGSRLTVL.

The V and J genes are TRBV6-1 and TRBJ2-5; 9 bases are a match to TRBD1. The CDR3 loop spans 16 amino acids. The V segment lost 1 base and the J segment 5 bases; nucleotides outside the gene matches: 8. Germline V CDR1 and CDR2: MNHNS, SASEGT. The CDR3, as DNA: TGTGCCAGCAGTGAAGGAGTGGGACAGGGCTCGGAGACCCAGTACTTC. Translation gives CASSEGVGQGSETQYF.

This clone was detected a few times. The gene calls are TRBV2 and TRBJ2-5; TRBD1 matches at 10 bases. The trim removed 5 bases at V and 5 bases at J, leaving 11 bases unmatched. Per the germline V gene, CDR1 is SNHLY and CDR2 is FYNNEI. CDR3 length: 16 amino acids. CDR3 in amino acids: CASSLQGQGGTETQYF. The CDR3 DNA follows: TGTGCCAGCAGTCTACAAGGACAGGGGGGCACGGAGACCCAGTACTTC.

This clone was detected only a few times. The V gene is TRBV7-9, the J gene TRBJ1-6; TRBD1 is a possible D gene (5 bases). The V gene's germline CDR1 is SEHNR and CDR2 FQNEAQ (reference sequence). Trimming pared 3 bases from V and 7 bases from J, leaving 10 bases between. The CDR3 totals 14 residues. This CDR3 reads CASSLQTVNSPLHF. The CDR3, as DNA: TGTGCCAGCAGCTTGCAGACAGTCAATTCACCCCTCCACTTT.

CDR3 protein: CASSLPGTVEAFF. In nucleotides, the CDR3 is TGTGCCAGCAGCTTGCCTGGGACAGTTGAAGCTTTCTTT. The chain employs TRBV5-4 and TRBJ1-1; 7 positions agree with TRBD1. Germline CDR1 is SGHNT and CDR2 is YYREEE (reference sequence). This CDR3 comprises 13 residues. With 1 base clipped from V and 7 bases from J, the junction kept 4 bases outside the gene matches.

This sequence joins TRBV5-1 and TRBJ2-5, with 7 bases lining up with TRBD1. The J call could be wrong; TRBJ2-7 is a better fit for the DNA end. CDR1 is SGHRS, CDR2 YFSETQ, per germline. The CDR3 length is 15 residues. CDR3 region: CASSLSGQLGYEQYF. DNA of the CDR3: TGCGCCAGCAGCTTGTCGGGACAGTTGGGCTACGAGCAGTACTTC.

This chain connects TRBV7-9 to TRBJ2-1; 7 nucleotides agree with TRBD1. The V gene's germline CDR1 is SEHNR and CDR2 FQNEAQ (reference sequence). V shed 5 bases, J shed 7 bases, and the junction held 2 bases outside the gene matches. The CDR3 length is 12 residues. CDR3 loop: CASSPQGNEQFF. The CDR3 DNA sequence: TGTGCCAGCAGCCCACAGGGGAATGAGCAGTTCTTC.

This chain connects TRBV27 to TRBJ1-2; 9 bases match TRBD1. Unmatched junction bases numbered 7, after V lost 8 bases and J lost 3 bases. The CDR3 is made up of 14 amino acids. Germline lookup yields CDR1 MNHEY and CDR2 SMNVEV (reference sequence). For the CDR3, the DNA is TGTGCCAGCGGCTACAGGGGGCAAGACTATGGCTACACCTTC. Translating it yields CASGYRGQDYGYTF.

The chain recombines TRBV10-3 with TRBJ2-2; 9 nucleotides align to TRBD1. CDR1 is ENHRY, CDR2 SYGVKD, per germline. There are 16 residues in the CDR3. J gave up 5 bases and V 2 bases, and 6 bases lay outside the gene matches. CDR3 sequence: CAISETGGLETGELFF. The CDR3 coding sequence is TGTGCCATCAGTGAGACAGGGGGCCTGGAGACCGGGGAGCTGTTTTTT.

As DNA, the CDR3 is TGTGCCAGTAGCCTCGACAGATTCGACTTTATGAACACTGAAGCTTTCTTT. Its translation: CASSLDRFDFMNTEAFF. The chain recombines TRBV19 with TRBJ1-1, with a possible D match to TRBD1 (5 bases). The germline gives CDR1 LNHDA, CDR2 SQIVND (reference sequence). CDR3 size: 17 residues. V was trimmed by 6 bases and J by 0 bases, leaving 20 bases between them.

The CDR3 sequence: CASSLWDRGLNEQYF. The DNA of the CDR3 is TGTGCCAGCAGTTTATGGGACAGGGGATTAAACGAGCAGTACTTC. V and J are TRBV28 and TRBJ2-7, with 9 bases that match TRBD1. The CDR3 runs to 15 residues. V was clipped by 0 bases and J by 5 bases; unmatched bases: 5. CDR1 MDHEN and CDR2 SYDVKM come from the germline V gene.

V and J are TRBV6-5 and TRBJ1-2, with D unresolved. Trimming stripped 0 bases from V and 8 bases from J, with 16 bases between. CDR1 and CDR2 (germline): MNHEY, SVGAGI. This CDR3 spans 15 amino acids. The CDR3 DNA is TGTGCCAGCAGTTACTCAGAGCCTGCGGGTGGGGGCTACACCTTC. Translating it yields CASSYSEPAGGGYTF.

This clone has a single count. J is TRBJ2-4 and V is TRBV10-3, with 7 bases matching TRBD1. The germline V gene has CDR1 ENHRY and CDR2 SYGVKD. The CDR3 covers 12 residues. V shed 4 bases and J 8 bases; nucleotides not matched to a gene: 2. CDR3 in amino acids: CAISAGTDIQYF. DNA of the CDR3: TGTGCCATCAGTGCAGGGACAGACATTCAGTACTTC.

This clone was seen once. This chain links TRBV11-3 with TRBJ2-2; TRBD1 matches at 10 bases. Germline-derived CDR1 and CDR2 are SGHNT and YENEEA. The CDR3 contains 17 residues. J gave up 7 bases and V 5 bases, and 13 bases lay outside the gene matches. CDR3 loop: CASSPSPDRGRYGELFF. CDR3 nucleotides: TGTGCCAGCAGCCCGAGCCCCGACAGGGGGCGGTACGGGGAGCTGTTTTTT.

The genes are TRBV2 and TRBJ2-1; TRBD2 matches 11 bases. After removal of 3 bases from V and 9 bases from J, the junction contained 4 bases not matched to a gene. The CDR3 contains 14 residues. Looked up from germline, CDR1 is SNHLY and CDR2 is FYNNEI. The CDR3 loop is CASSEGLAVSEQFF. The CDR3 region has the DNA TGTGCCAGCAGTGAGGGACTAGCGGTTAGTGAGCAGTTCTTC.